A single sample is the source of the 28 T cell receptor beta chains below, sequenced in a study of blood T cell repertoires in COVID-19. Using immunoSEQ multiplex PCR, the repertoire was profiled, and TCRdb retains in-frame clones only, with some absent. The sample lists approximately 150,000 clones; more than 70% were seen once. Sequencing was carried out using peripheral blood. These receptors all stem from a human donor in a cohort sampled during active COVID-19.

Written as DNA, the CDR3 is TGTGCCATCAGTGAGTCGAACAGCTACACCGGGGAGCTGTTTTTT. This translates into CAISESNSYTGELFF. V and J are TRBV10-3 and TRBJ2-2; D gene unclear. The CDR3 length is 15 residues. Deletions cut 0 bases from V and 3 bases from J, with 8 bases between. Per the germline V gene, CDR1 is ENHRY and CDR2 is SYGVKD.

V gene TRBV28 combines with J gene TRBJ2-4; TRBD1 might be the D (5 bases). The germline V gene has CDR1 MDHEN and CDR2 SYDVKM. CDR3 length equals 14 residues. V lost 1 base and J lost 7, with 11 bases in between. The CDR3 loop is CASSLLRGGNIQYF. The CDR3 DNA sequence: TGTGCCAGCAGTTTATTAAGGGGTGGGAACATTCAGTACTTC.

CDR3 nucleotide sequence: TGTGCCAGCAGCCAAGGTCCAGGTACTTTCTTT. Protein sequence: CASSQGPGTFF. The chain is built from TRBV14 and TRBJ1-1; D gene uncertain. Germline V gene data show CDR1 as SGHDN and CDR2 as FVKESK. This CDR3 has 11 amino acids. The V end was cut by 1 base, the J end by 12 bases, with 9 bases between.

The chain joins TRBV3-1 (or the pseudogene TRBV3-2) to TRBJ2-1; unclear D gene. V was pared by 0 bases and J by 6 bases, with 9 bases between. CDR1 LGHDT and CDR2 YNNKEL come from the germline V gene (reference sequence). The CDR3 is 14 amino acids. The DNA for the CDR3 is TGTGCCAGCAGCCAAGATCCTCTCGGCAATGAGCAGTTCTTC. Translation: CASSQDPLGNEQFF.

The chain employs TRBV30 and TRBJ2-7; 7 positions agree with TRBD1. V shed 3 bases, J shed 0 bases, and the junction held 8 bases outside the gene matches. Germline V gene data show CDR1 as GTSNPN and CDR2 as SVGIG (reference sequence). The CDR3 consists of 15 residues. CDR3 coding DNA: TGTGCCTGGAGGGGAACAGGGGCCAGCTCCTACGAGCAGTACTTC. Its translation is CAWRGTGASSYEQYF.

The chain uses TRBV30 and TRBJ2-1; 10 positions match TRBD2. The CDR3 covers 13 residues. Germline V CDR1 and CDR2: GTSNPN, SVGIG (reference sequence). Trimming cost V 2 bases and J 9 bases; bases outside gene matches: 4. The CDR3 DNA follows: TGTGCCTGGAGTAGAACTAGCGGGGTTGAGCAGTTCTTC. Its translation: CAWSRTSGVEQFF. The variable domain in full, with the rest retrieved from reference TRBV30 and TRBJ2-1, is SQTIHQWPATLVQPVGSPLSLECTVEGTSNPNLYWYRQAAGRGLQLLFYSVGIGQISSEVPQNLSASRPQDRQFILSSKKLLLSDSGFYLCAWSRTSGVEQFFGPGTRLTVL.

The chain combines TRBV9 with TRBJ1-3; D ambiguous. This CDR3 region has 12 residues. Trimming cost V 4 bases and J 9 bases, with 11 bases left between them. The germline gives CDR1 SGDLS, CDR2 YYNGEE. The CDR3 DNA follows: TGTGCCAGCAGCCCACGGGTTGGCACCATATATTTT. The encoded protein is CASSPRVGTIYF.

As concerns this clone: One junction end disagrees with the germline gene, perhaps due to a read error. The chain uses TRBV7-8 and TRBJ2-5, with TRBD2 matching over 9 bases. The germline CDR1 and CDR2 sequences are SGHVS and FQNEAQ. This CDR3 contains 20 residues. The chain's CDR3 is CASSLAVSGGFTSPRETQYF. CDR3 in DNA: TGTGCCAGCAGCTTAGCGGTCAGCGGGGGGTTTACATCCCCAAGAGAGACTCAGTACTTC. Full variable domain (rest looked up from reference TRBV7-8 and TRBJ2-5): GAGVSQSPRYKVAKRGQDVALRCDPISGHVSLFWYQQALGQGPEFLTYFQNEAQLDKSGLPSDRFFAERPEGSVSTLKIQRTQQEDSAVYLCASSLAVSGGFTSPRETQYFGPGTRLLVL.

The CDR3 nucleotides read TGTGCCTCGTCCCGGGACAGGGGATTGAACACTGAAGCTTTCTTT. Amino acids: CASSRDRGLNTEAFF. The gene calls are TRBV19 and TRBJ1-1, with 10 bases that match TRBD1. V shed 11 bases, J shed 0 bases, and the junction held 9 bases outside the gene matches. Germline CDR1 is LNHDA and CDR2 is SQIVND (reference sequence). CDR3 size: 15 residues. The full variable domain, rest sourced from reference TRBV19 and TRBJ1-1, is DGGITQSPKYLFRKEGQNVTLSCEQNLNHDAMYWYRQDPGQGLRLIYYSQIVNDFQKGDIAEGYSVSREKKESFPLTVTSAQKNPTAFYLCASSRDRGLNTEAFFGQGTRLTVV.

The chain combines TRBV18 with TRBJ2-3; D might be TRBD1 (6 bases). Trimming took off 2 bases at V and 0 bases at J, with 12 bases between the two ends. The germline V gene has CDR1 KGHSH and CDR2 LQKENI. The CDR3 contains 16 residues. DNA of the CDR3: TGTGCCAGCTCACCAGCAGGGGCCCTTAGCACAGATACGCAGTATTTT. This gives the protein CASSPAGALSTDTQYF.

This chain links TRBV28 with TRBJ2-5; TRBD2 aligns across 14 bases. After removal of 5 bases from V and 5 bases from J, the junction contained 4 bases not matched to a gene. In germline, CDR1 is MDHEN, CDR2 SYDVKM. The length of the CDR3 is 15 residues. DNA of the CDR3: TGTGCCAGCAGTGGGACTAGCGGGGGTTACGAGACCCAGTACTTC. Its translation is CASSGTSGGYETQYF.

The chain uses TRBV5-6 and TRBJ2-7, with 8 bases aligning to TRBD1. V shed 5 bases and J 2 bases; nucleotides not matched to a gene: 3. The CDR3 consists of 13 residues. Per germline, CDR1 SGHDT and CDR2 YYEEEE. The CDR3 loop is CASRGTGTYEQYF. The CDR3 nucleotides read TGTGCCAGCAGGGGGACAGGCACCTACGAGCAGTACTTC.

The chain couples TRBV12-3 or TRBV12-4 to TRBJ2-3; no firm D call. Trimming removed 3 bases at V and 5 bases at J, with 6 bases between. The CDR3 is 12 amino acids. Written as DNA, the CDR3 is TGTGCCAGCAGTTTTGGGCGAGATACGCAGTATTTT. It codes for CASSFGRDTQYF.

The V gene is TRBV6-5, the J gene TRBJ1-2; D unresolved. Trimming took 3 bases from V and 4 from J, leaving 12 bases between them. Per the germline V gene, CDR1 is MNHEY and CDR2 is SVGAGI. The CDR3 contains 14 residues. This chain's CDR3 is CASSYSRELYGYTF. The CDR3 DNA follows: TGTGCCAGCAGTTATTCACGGGAGCTCTATGGCTACACCTTC.

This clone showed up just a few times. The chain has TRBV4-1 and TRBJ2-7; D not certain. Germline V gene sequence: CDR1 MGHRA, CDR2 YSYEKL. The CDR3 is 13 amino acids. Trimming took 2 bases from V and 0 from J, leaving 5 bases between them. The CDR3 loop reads CASSQYRSYEQYF. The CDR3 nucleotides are TGCGCCAGCAGCCAATATCGCTCCTACGAGCAGTACTTC.

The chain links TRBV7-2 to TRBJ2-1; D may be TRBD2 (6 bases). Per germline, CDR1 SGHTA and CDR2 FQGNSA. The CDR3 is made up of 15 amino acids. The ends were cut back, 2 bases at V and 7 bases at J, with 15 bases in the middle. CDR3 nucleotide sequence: TGTGCCAGCAGCTTATGGAGGGCTAGGGGTAATGAGCAGTTCTTC. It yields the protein CASSLWRARGNEQFF.

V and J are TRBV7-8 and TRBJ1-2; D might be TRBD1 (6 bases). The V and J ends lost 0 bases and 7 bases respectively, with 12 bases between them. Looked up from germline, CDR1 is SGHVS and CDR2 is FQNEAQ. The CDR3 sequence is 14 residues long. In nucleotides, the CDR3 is TGTGCCAGCAGCTTAGCGCGGCAGGGGTTTGGCTACACCTTC. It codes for CASSLARQGFGYTF.

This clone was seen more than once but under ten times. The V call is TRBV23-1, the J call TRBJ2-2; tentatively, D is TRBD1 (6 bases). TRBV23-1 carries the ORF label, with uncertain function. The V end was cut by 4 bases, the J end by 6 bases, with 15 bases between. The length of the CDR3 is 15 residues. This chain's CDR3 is CASSPHRDQSGELFF. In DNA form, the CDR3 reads TGCGCCAGCAGTCCTCACAGGGATCAATCCGGGGAGCTGTTTTTT.

Here the CDR3 reads CASSLLSGSNSPLHF. The CDR3 bases are TGTGCCAGCAGCTTATTGTCGGGGAGTAATTCACCCCTCCACTTT. The rearrangement links TRBV7-3 to TRBJ1-6; no definite D call. Germline V gene lookup returns CDR1 SGHTA and CDR2 FQGTGA. Trimming shortened V by 2 bases and J by 6 bases, and 11 bases separated the two germline ends. CDR3 size: 15 residues.

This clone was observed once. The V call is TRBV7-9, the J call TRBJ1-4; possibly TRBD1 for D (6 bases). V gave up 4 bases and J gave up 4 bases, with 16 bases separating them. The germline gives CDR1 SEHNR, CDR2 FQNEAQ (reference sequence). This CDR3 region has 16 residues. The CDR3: CASSSGQKALNEKLFF. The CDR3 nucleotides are TGTGCCAGCAGCTCCGGACAGAAAGCCCTTAATGAAAAACTGTTTTTT. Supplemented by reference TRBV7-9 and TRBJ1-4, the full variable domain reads DTGVSQNPRHKITKRGQNVTFRCDPISEHNRLYWYRQTLGQGPEFLTYFQNEAQLEKSRLLSDRFSAERPKGSFSTLEIQRTEQGDSAMYLCASSSGQKALNEKLFFGSGTQLSVL.

DNA of the CDR3: TGTGCCAGCGACAGGGGACTCGACAGCTGGGGGACCCAGTACTTC. Translated, it gives CASDRGLDSWGTQYF. V and J are TRBV11-2 and TRBJ2-5; TRBD1 matches 8 bases. Germline CDR1 and CDR2: SGHAT and FQNNGV. The CDR3 runs to 15 residues. V shed 8 bases and J 7 bases; nucleotides not matched to a gene: 15.

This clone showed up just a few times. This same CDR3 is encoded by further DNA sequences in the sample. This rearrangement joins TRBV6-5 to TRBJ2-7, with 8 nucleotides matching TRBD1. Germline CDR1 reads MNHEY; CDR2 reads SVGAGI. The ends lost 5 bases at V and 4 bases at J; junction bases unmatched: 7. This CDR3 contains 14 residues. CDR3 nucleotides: TGTGCCAGCAGTCCCGGACAGGGAAGGTACGAGCAGTACTTC. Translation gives CASSPGQGRYEQYF.

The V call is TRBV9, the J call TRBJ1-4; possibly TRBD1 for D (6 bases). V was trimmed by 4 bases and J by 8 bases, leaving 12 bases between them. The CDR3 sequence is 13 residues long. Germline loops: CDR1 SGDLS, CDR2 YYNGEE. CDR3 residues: CASSPGQLEKLFF. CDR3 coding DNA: TGTGCCAGCAGCCCTGGACAGCTAGAAAAACTGTTTTTT.

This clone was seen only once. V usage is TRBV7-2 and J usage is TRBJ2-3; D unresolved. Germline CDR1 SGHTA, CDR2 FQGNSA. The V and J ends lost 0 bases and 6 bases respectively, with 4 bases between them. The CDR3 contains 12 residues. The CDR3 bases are TGTGCCAGCAGCTTAGCATATGATACGCAGTATTTT. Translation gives CASSLAYDTQYF.

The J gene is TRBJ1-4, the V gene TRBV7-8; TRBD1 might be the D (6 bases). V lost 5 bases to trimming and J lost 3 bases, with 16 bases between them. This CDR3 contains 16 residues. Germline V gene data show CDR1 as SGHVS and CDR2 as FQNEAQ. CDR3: CASSKHQGRANEKLFF. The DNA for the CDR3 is TGTGCCAGCAGCAAACACCAGGGGAGAGCTAATGAAAAACTGTTTTTT.

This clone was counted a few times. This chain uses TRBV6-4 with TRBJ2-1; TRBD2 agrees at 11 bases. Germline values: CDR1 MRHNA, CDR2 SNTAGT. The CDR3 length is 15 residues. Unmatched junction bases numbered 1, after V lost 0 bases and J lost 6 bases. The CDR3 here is CASSDSSGGANEQFF. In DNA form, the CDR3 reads TGTGCCAGCAGTGACTCTAGCGGGGGGGCCAATGAGCAGTTCTTC.

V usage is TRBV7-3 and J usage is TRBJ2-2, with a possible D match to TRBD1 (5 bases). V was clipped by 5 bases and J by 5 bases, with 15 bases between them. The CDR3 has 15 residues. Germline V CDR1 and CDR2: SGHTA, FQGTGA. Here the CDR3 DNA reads TGTGCCAGCAGCCCCAAGGGAAGGGGAACCGGGGAGCTGTTTTTT. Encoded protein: CASSPKGRGTGELFF.

CDR3 bases: TGTGCCAGCAGAGCCGGGGACAGGGAGACCCAGTACTTC. It yields the protein CASRAGDRETQYF. The rearrangement uses TRBV6-5 and TRBJ2-5; TRBD1 agrees at 8 bases. Germline V CDR1 and CDR2: MNHEY, SVGAGI. This CDR3 is built from 13 residues. With 6 bases clipped from V and 5 bases from J, the junction kept 5 bases outside the gene matches.